Here is one TCR beta chain with its context. Its specificity is unknown. Germline V gene sequence: CDR1 MNHEY, CDR2 SVGAGI. J lost 5 bases, V lost 2 bases, and 3 bases had no gene match. This CDR3 region has 15 residues. The source of the sample is a study of cytomegalovirus exposure and HLA in healthy donors. Study-wide background: An early release of data contained about 85 million unique TCRs, which came from HLA-typed donors. Overall study findings and caveats: Across donors, sequencing depth was assumed by presence/absence analyses to be roughly uniform.

The PCR was carried out with 60 Vbeta primers and 13 Jbeta primers. Measured with immunoSEQ multiplex PCR; TCRdb has only the in-frame clones, and not every one. The sample consists of around 200,000 clones, around 79% of them appearing once. The study sampled nominally healthy donors, though unrecorded immune exposures were likely. The chain combines TRBV6-5 with TRBJ2-2; 9 positions match TRBD1. The receptor was derived from a woman under 30 in good health and CMV-seronegative. Material for sequencing was PBMCs. The CDR3 coding sequence is TGTGCCAGCAGTTACACAGGGGGCGAAACCGGGGAGCTGTTTTTT. Amino acids: CASSYTGGETGELFF.